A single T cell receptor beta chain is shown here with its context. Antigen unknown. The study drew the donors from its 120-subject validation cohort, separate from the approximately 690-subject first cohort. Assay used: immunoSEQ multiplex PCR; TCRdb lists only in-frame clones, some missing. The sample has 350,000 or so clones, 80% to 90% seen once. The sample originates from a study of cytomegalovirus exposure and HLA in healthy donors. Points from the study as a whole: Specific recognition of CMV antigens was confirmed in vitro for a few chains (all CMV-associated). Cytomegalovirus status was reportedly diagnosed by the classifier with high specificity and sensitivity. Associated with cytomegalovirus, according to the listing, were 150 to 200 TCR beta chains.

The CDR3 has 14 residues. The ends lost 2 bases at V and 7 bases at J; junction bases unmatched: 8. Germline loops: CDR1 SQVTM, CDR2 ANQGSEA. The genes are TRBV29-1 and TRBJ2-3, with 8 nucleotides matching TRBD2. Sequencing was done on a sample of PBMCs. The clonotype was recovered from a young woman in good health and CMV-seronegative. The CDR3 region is CSVESGSVVHTQYF. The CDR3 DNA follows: TGCAGCGTTGAAAGCGGGAGCGTAGTACATACGCAGTATTTT.